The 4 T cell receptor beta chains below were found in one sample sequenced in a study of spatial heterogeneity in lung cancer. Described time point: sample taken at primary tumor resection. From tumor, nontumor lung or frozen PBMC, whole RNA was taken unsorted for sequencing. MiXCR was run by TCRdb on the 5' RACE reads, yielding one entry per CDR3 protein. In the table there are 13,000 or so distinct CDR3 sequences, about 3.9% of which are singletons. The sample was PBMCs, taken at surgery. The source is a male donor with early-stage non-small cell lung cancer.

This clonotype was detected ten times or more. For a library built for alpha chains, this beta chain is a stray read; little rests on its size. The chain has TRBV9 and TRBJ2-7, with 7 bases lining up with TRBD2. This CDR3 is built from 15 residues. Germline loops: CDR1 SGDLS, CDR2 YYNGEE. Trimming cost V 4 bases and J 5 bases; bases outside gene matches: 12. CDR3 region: CASSPSGALPHEQYF. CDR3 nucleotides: TGTGCCAGCAGCCCAAGCGGGGCCTTACCCCACGAGCAGTACTTC.

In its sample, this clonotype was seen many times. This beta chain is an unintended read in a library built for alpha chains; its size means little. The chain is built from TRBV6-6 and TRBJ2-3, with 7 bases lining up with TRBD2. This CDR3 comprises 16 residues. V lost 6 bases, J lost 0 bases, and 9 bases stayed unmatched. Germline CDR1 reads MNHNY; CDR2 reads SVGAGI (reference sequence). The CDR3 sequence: CASSGRFGSSTDTQYF. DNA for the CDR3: TGTGCCAGCAGCGGGAGGTTCGGCTCTAGCACAGATACGCAGTATTTT.

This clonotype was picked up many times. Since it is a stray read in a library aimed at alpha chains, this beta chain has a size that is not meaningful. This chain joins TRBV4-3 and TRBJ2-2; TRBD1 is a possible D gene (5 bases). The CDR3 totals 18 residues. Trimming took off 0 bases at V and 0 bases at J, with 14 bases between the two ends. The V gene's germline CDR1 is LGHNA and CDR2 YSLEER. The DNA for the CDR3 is TGCGCCAGCAGCCAAGATGCTCCGCCAGGGACGAACACCGGGGAGCTGTTTTTT. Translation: CASSQDAPPGTNTGELFF.

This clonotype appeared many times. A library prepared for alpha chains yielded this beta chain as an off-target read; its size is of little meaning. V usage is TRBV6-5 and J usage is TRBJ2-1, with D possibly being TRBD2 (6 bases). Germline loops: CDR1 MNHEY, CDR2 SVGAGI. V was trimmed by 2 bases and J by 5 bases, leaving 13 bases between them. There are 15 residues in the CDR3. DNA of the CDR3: TGTGCCAGCAGTTACATGGCGGACTATAACAATGAGCAGTTCTTC. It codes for CASSYMADYNNEQFF.